What follows are 20 T cell receptor beta chains derived from one specimen sequenced in a study of blood T cell repertoires in COVID-19. The repertoire was sequenced with immunoSEQ multiplex PCR; TCRdb's copy has only in-frame clones and lacks some. The repertoire holds some 290,000 clones, with around 87% as singletons. Sequenced sample: peripheral blood. The receptors were sampled from a middle-aged woman with COVID-19, enrolled during active disease.

The chain employs TRBV28 and TRBJ1-3; D remains ambiguous. The CDR3 totals 14 residues. CDR1 MDHEN and CDR2 SYDVKM come from the germline V gene. Trimming took off 6 bases at V and 0 bases at J, with 9 bases between the two ends. Here the CDR3 reads CASSRPSSGNTIYF. CDR3 bases: TGTGCCAGCAGCCGCCCGAGCTCTGGAAACACCATATATTTT.

V gene TRBV5-5 combines with J gene TRBJ2-7, with D possibly matching TRBD1 (6 bases). Trimming shortened V by 5 bases and J by 2 bases, and 14 bases separated the two germline ends. The germline gives CDR1 SGHKS, CDR2 YYEKEE (reference sequence). The CDR3 runs 14 residues. CDR3 in DNA: TGTGCCAGCAGATATCGGACAGACCCCTACGAGCAGTACTTC. Encoded protein: CASRYRTDPYEQYF. Combining the CDR3 with reference TRBV5-5 and TRBJ2-7 gives the whole variable domain DAGVTQSPTHLIKTRGQQVTLRCSPISGHKSVSWYQQVLGQGPQFIFQYYEKEERGRGNFPDRFSARQFPNYSSELNVNALLLGDSALYLCASRYRTDPYEQYFGPGTRLTVT.

This rearrangement joins TRBV7-6 to TRBJ1-3; no clear D. This CDR3 is 16 amino acids long. V lost 1 base and J 0 bases, leaving 10 bases between the germline ends. The germline gives CDR1 SGHVS, CDR2 FNYEAQ. The chain's CDR3 is CASSLVVGHSGNTIYF. The CDR3 nucleotides read TGTGCCAGCAGCTTAGTCGTCGGTCACTCTGGAAACACCATATATTTT.

Points on this clone: In the same sample, other DNA sequences code for this CDR3. The rearrangement joins TRBV6-2 or TRBV6-3 to TRBJ1-2; D is unclear. CDR3 length: 11 residues. V was cut by 4 bases and J by 8 bases, with 8 bases left in between. The V gene's germline CDR1 is MNHEY and CDR2 SVGEGT. The CDR3 here is CASSSGSGYTF. CDR3 coding DNA: TGTGCCAGCAGTTCCGGGAGCGGCTACACCTTC.

The CDR3 region is CASSFTGVFEAFF. The CDR3 nucleotides read TGTGCCAGCAGCTTCACAGGGGTGTTTGAAGCTTTCTTT. The chain combines TRBV7-2 with TRBJ1-1; 7 bases map to TRBD1. The V segment lost 3 bases and the J segment 7 bases; nucleotides outside the gene matches: 5. Germline assignment: CDR1 SGHTA and CDR2 FQGNSA. CDR3 length equals 13 residues.

The chain joins TRBV14 to TRBJ2-3, with 7 bases matching TRBD2. V shed 3 bases, J shed 4 bases, and the junction held 13 bases outside the gene matches. The CDR3 has 17 residues. Germline CDR1 SGHDN, CDR2 FVKESK. The CDR3 DNA sequence: TGTGCCAGCAGCCATCAAGAGACTAGCCGCTCCGCAGATACGCAGTATTTT. The encoded protein is CASSHQETSRSADTQYF.

The J gene is TRBJ2-3, the V gene TRBV9; D perhaps matches TRBD1 (5 bases). In germline, CDR1 is SGDLS, CDR2 YYNGEE. The V end lost 0 bases, the J end lost 3 bases, and 14 bases lay between the germline ends. This CDR3 has 16 amino acids. The CDR3 protein is CASSVVSGFGTDTQYF. CDR3 bases: TGTGCCAGCAGCGTAGTCTCAGGGTTCGGGACAGATACGCAGTATTTT.

The chain uses TRBV19 and TRBJ1-5; D uncertain. The CDR3 is 16 amino acids. V was trimmed by 6 bases and J by 4 bases, leaving 19 bases between them. Germline CDR1 and CDR2: LNHDA and SQIVND (reference sequence). The CDR3 coding sequence is TGTGCCAGTAGCGTCGTTGGAGGAGGGCCAAATCAGCCCCAGCATTTT. Translation: CASSVVGGGPNQPQHF. Based on the CDR3 plus reference TRBV19 and TRBJ1-5, the full variable domain is DGGITQSPKYLFRKEGQNVTLSCEQNLNHDAMYWYRQDPGQGLRLIYYSQIVNDFQKGDIAEGYSVSREKKESFPLTVTSAQKNPTAFYLCASSVVGGGPNQPQHFGDGTRLSIL.

The chain's CDR3 is CASSRGQSYEQYF. The CDR3 region has the DNA TGTGCCAGCAGTAGGGGACAGTCCTACGAGCAGTACTTC. This sequence joins TRBV2 and TRBJ2-7, with 7 bases that match TRBD1. This CDR3 is 13 amino acids long. J gave up 1 base and V 5 bases, and 2 bases lay outside the gene matches. Per the germline V gene, CDR1 is SNHLY and CDR2 is FYNNEI.

The genes are TRBV2 and TRBJ2-3; 9 bases line up with TRBD2. Germline V gives CDR1 SNHLY, CDR2 FYNNEI. The V segment lost 4 bases and the J segment 1 base; nucleotides outside the gene matches: 6. The CDR3 loop spans 16 amino acids. The chain's CDR3 is CASSGSTSGRTDTQYF. In nucleotides, the CDR3 is TGTGCCAGCAGTGGTTCGACTAGCGGCCGCACAGATACGCAGTATTTT.

The rearrangement uses TRBV19 and TRBJ1-1; D uncertain. V was clipped by 5 bases and J by 5 bases, with 15 bases between them. Per the germline V gene, CDR1 is LNHDA and CDR2 is SQIVND (reference sequence). This CDR3 is 14 amino acids long. The CDR3 nucleotides are TGTGCCAGTAGTTCCCGAACAAAGGAGACTGAAGCTTTCTTT. Protein sequence: CASSSRTKETEAFF.

The genes are TRBV7-9 and TRBJ2-5, with 8 bases matching TRBD1. Germline CDR1 and CDR2: SEHNR and FQNEAQ (reference sequence). The CDR3 is 15 residues long. Trimming removed 5 bases from V and 5 bases from J; junction bases left unmatched: 10. The CDR3 reads CASSANRGEWETQYF. In nucleotides, the CDR3 is TGTGCCAGCAGCGCAAACAGGGGGGAATGGGAGACCCAGTACTTC.

The chain recombines TRBV28 with TRBJ1-3, with a weak D call TRBD1 (6 bases). Germline V gene data show CDR1 as MDHEN and CDR2 as SYDVKM. Trimming removed 6 bases from V and 0 bases from J, with 18 bases in between. The CDR3 length is 17 residues. The CDR3 loop is CASSLPTDRFSGNTIYF. The CDR3 nucleotides read TGTGCCAGCAGCCTACCAACGGACAGATTCTCTGGAAACACCATATATTTT.

This clone was recorded a few times. This chain joins TRBV4-1 and TRBJ1-3, with TRBD1 matching over 7 bases. Losses at the gene ends were 0 bases for V and 9 bases for J; bases not matched to a gene: 8. This CDR3 comprises 15 residues. CDR1 is MGHRA and CDR2 is YSYEKL in the germline V gene. CDR3 loop: CASSQDGRGYSTIYF. In DNA form, the CDR3 reads TGCGCCAGCAGCCAAGATGGCAGGGGGTACAGCACCATATATTTT.

This chain joins TRBV9 and TRBJ1-2, with TRBD1 as a possible D gene (5 bases). This CDR3 is 15 amino acids long. V was shortened by 7 bases and J by 4 bases, with 20 bases between the two germline ends. Germline-derived CDR1 and CDR2 are SGDLS and YYNGEE. CDR3 DNA sequence: TGTGCCAGCGGACCGGGGGGGAAACTGGGCTATGGCTACACCTTC. Its translation is CASGPGGKLGYGYTF.

The chain uses TRBV6-2 or TRBV6-3 and TRBJ1-1, with D possibly matching TRBD1 (6 bases). V was clipped by 0 bases and J by 2 bases, with 13 bases between them. The CDR3 is made up of 16 amino acids. Germline assignment: CDR1 MNHEY and CDR2 SVGEGT. The CDR3 DNA is TGTGCCAGCAGTTACTCCCTCGGACAGATTAACACTGAAGCTTTCTTT. This encodes CASSYSLGQINTEAFF.

This clone is a singleton in its sample. The chain recombines TRBV6-2 or TRBV6-3 with TRBJ1-2; 7 bases map to TRBD1. This CDR3 is 12 amino acids long. V gave up 2 bases and J gave up 14 bases; unmatched junction bases: 8. The V gene's germline CDR1 is MNHEY and CDR2 SVGEGT. The CDR3 coding sequence is TGTGCCAGCAGTTACGGGGGACAGACCTTAACCTTC. It yields the protein CASSYGGQTLTF.

The chain carries TRBV5-6 and TRBJ1-1; no definite D call. CDR1 is SGHDT and CDR2 is YYEEEE in the germline V gene. V shed 2 bases and J shed 0 bases, with 8 bases lying between them. The CDR3 is made up of 14 amino acids. Written as DNA, the CDR3 is TGTGCCAGCAGCTTAAACAGACTGAACACTGAAGCTTTCTTT. It yields the protein CASSLNRLNTEAFF.

The genes are TRBV28 and TRBJ2-1; 8 bases match TRBD2. Trimming removed 3 bases from V and 6 bases from J; junction bases left unmatched: 10. Germline V gene data show CDR1 as MDHEN and CDR2 as SYDVKM. The CDR3 loop spans 16 amino acids. The CDR3 bases are TGTGCCAGCAGTTTGTCGCAGGTAGCGGGGCGCAATGAGCAGTTCTTC. This codes for CASSLSQVAGRNEQFF.

J is TRBJ2-5 and V is TRBV11-2; maybe TRBD1 (6 bases). This CDR3 contains 17 residues. From germline, CDR1 is SGHAT and CDR2 FQNNGV. V shed 3 bases and J shed 2 bases, with 19 bases lying between them. In DNA, the CDR3 is TGTGCCAGCAGCTTCCCCGTCAGGGGCCTGGATCAAGAGACCCAGTACTTC. This encodes CASSFPVRGLDQETQYF.